The source of this T cell receptor (beta chain) is a study of CD8 T cells in ankylosing spondylitis. Notes on the study in general: Seemingly characteristic of ankylosing spondylitis blood was a TCR beta motif consisting of about 8 highly homologous variants. Reportedly, significant enrichment of disease-linked clones occurred in matched ankylosing spondylitis synovial fluid. Some motif variants had been reported before (in reactive arthritis synovial fluid and blood). Disease-linked clones displayed a CD8+ phenotype and appeared relatively rarely in peripheral blood.

Researchers built TCR beta libraries using quantitative 5'-RACE with molecular barcodes. TCRdb fed the 5' RACE reads into MiXCR, producing one record per CDR3 protein. The data show 750,000 to 850,000 distinct CDR3 sequences, about 11% seen once. This clonotype appeared a few times. What it binds is not known. The CDR3 consists of 13 residues. Trimming removed 6 bases at V and 3 bases at J, with 13 bases between. CDR1 and CDR2 (germline): DFQATT, SNEGSKA (reference sequence). This sequence joins TRBV20-1 and TRBJ2-3, with D possibly being TRBD2 (5 bases). Sample: blood, either unsorted or a sorted T cell fraction (not recorded which). The sequence derives from a male donor with ankylosing spondylitis. The CDR3 spells CSAQISGTDTQYF. The CDR3 nucleotides read TGCAGTGCCCAAATCTCGGGAACAGATACGCAGTATTTT.